The 13 T cell receptor beta chains below come from one sample, sequenced in a study of cytomegalovirus exposure and HLA in healthy donors. PCR involved 60 Vbeta and 13 Jbeta primers. Sequenced by immunoSEQ multiplex PCR; TCRdb stores in-frame clones only, minus some. The sample has tens of thousands of clones. The material sequenced was PBMCs. Source of these receptors: a man under 40 in good health and CMV-seronegative.

The rearrangement uses TRBV5-4 and TRBJ2-7, with D hard to call. This CDR3 has 12 residues. Germline assignment: CDR1 SGHNT and CDR2 YYREEE (reference sequence). The V gene lost 4 bases and the J gene lost 4 bases, with 9 bases spanning the gap. The CDR3: CASSTIGYEQYF. In nucleotides, the CDR3 is TGTGCCAGCAGCACTATTGGATACGAGCAGTACTTC.

In DNA form, the CDR3 reads TGTGCCAGCAGCTTTTCAGGGGCACCGGAGACCCAGTACTTC. Its translation: CASSFSGAPETQYF. This chain links TRBV11-2 with TRBJ2-5; D perhaps matches TRBD1 (6 bases). V was cut by 3 bases and J by 5 bases, with 13 bases left in between. Germline loops: CDR1 SGHAT, CDR2 FQNNGV. The CDR3 has 14 amino acids. The full variable domain, completed using reference TRBV11-2 and TRBJ2-5, is EAGVAQSPRYKIIEKRQSVAFWCNPISGHATLYWYQQILGQGPKLLIQFQNNGVVDDSQLPKDRFSAERLKGVDSTLKIQPAKLEDSAVYLCASSFSGAPETQYFGPGTRLLVL.

This chain uses TRBV27 with TRBJ1-2; no firm D call. CDR1 and CDR2 from the germline V gene are MNHEY and SMNVEV (reference sequence). Between the trimmed V and J ends, which lost 0 bases and 0 bases, there was a span of 2 bases. This CDR3 has 13 amino acids. CDR3 in amino acids: CASSLSTNYGYTF. The CDR3 DNA reads TGTGCCAGCAGTTTATCTACTAACTATGGCTACACCTTC.

The V call is TRBV29-1, the J call TRBJ2-7; 10 bases are a match to TRBD1. Germline V lookup: CDR1 SQVTM, CDR2 ANQGSEA. There are 17 residues in the CDR3. Unmatched junction bases numbered 13, after V lost 1 base and J lost 4 bases. CDR3 DNA sequence: TGCAGCGTTGAAGGACTCAGACAGGGGGCGGCCAGTTACGAGCAGTACTTC. It translates to CSVEGLRQGAASYEQYF.

The rearrangement links TRBV2 to TRBJ1-5; the match to TRBD1 covers 8 bases. The ends lost 6 bases at V and 3 bases at J; junction bases unmatched: 16. Germline V gene data show CDR1 as SNHLY and CDR2 as FYNNEI. The CDR3 loop spans 18 amino acids. The CDR3 sequence is CASRVPTGQVLANQPQHF. CDR3 in DNA: TGTGCCAGCAGAGTACCCACGGGACAGGTCTTAGCCAATCAGCCCCAGCATTTT.

The chain recombines TRBV7-9 with TRBJ2-7, with D maybe TRBD1 (6 bases). There are 15 residues in the CDR3. Germline CDR1 is SEHNR and CDR2 is FQNEAQ (reference sequence). Deletions cut 5 bases from V and 6 bases from J, with 20 bases between. CDR3 in amino acids: CASSAPSGTPLEQYF. The CDR3 coding sequence is TGTGCCAGCAGCGCCCCATCCGGGACACCCCTCGAGCAGTACTTC.

The rearrangement uses TRBV25-1 and TRBJ1-5; 8 nucleotides agree with TRBD1. The CDR3 extends over 14 amino acids. The J segment lost 7 bases and the V segment lost 6 bases, leaving 8 bases of the junction unmatched. In germline, CDR1 is MGHDK, CDR2 SYGVNS. CDR3 loop: CASSRQDRDQPQHF. CDR3 bases: TGTGCCAGCAGCCGACAGGACAGGGACCAGCCCCAGCATTTT. The full variable domain, with the rest looked up from reference TRBV25-1 and TRBJ1-5, is EADIYQTPRYLVIGTGKKITLECSQTMGHDKMYWYQQDPGMELHLIHYSYGVNSTEKGDLSSESTVSRIRTEHFPLTLESARPSHTSQYLCASSRQDRDQPQHFGDGTRLSIL.

The rearrangement joins TRBV12-5 to TRBJ2-3, with D hard to call. This CDR3 spans 13 amino acids. Deletions cut 6 bases from V and 3 bases from J, with 10 bases between. Per germline, CDR1 LGHNT and CDR2 FRNRAP. As DNA, the CDR3 is TGTGCTAGTGGCCCAGCTAGGACAGATACGCAGTATTTT. Translated, it gives CASGPARTDTQYF.

The chain joins TRBV2 to TRBJ2-5; D may be TRBD1 (6 bases). The CDR3 extends over 14 amino acids. V shed 6 bases and J shed 5 bases, with 16 bases lying between them. The V gene's germline CDR1 is SNHLY and CDR2 FYNNEI. CDR3 protein: CASSVQGLLETQYF. Here the CDR3 DNA reads TGTGCCAGCAGCGTCCAGGGGTTATTGGAGACCCAGTACTTC. Using reference TRBV2 and TRBJ2-5 for the parts outside the CDR3, the full variable domain is EPEVTQTPSHQVTQMGQEVILRCVPISNHLYFYWYRQILGQKVEFLVSFYNNEISEKSEIFDDQFSVERPDGSNFTLKIRSTKLEDSAMYFCASSVQGLLETQYFGPGTRLLVL.

The chain carries TRBV5-1 and TRBJ2-3, with TRBD2 matching over 8 bases. Germline assignment: CDR1 SGHRS and CDR2 YFSETQ. The length of the CDR3 is 17 residues. With 4 bases clipped from V and 2 bases from J, the junction kept 12 bases outside the gene matches. The CDR3 loop reads CASSVLASGLFTDTQYF. In nucleotides, the CDR3 is TGCGCCAGCAGCGTGTTGGCTAGCGGGTTGTTCACAGATACGCAGTATTTT.

The CDR3 DNA sequence: TGTGCCTGGGGAGGCATAAACTATGGCTACACCTTC. It codes for CAWGGINYGYTF. J is TRBJ1-2 and V is TRBV30; D not resolved. V lost 5 bases and J 2 bases, leaving 9 bases between the germline ends. CDR1 is GTSNPN, CDR2 SVGIG, per germline (reference sequence). This CDR3 has 12 residues.

Comment on this clone: The same CDR3 is also encoded by other DNA sequences in this sample. The V gene is TRBV7-9, the J gene TRBJ2-7; 8 nucleotides line up with TRBD2. CDR1 SEHNR and CDR2 FQNEAQ come from the germline V gene (reference sequence). The trim removed 1 base at V and 3 bases at J, leaving 2 bases unmatched. This CDR3 spans 14 amino acids. The CDR3 is CASSLVGGGYEQYF. In DNA, the CDR3 is TGTGCCAGCAGCTTAGTCGGGGGGGGCTACGAGCAGTACTTC.

The V gene is TRBV10-2, the J gene TRBJ1-5; 9 bases fit TRBD1. J lost 0 bases, V lost 8 bases, and 5 bases had no gene match. The CDR3 consists of 15 residues. Per germline, CDR1 WSHSY and CDR2 SAAADI. The CDR3 spells CASGGTGISNQPQHF. In DNA form, the CDR3 reads TGCGCCAGCGGGGGGACAGGGATTAGCAATCAGCCCCAGCATTTT.